These T cell receptor beta chains were read from a single sample in a study of early T cells in non-severe SARS-CoV-2 infection. TCRdb reprocessed the 5' RACE reads via MiXCR and lists one record per CDR3 protein. The sample shows tens of thousands of distinct CDR3 sequences, over 5% of them seen only once. Input material: whole blood. All receptors derive from an adult who was a healthcare worker with PCR-confirmed SARS-CoV-2 infection or an uninfected control (not recorded which). CDR3s include the opening cysteine and the closing phenylalanine or tryptophan. D genes are given only for firm matches. Rows may omit the clone size; those that give it use once, few, many or a size class.

TRBJ2-4,.,TRBV11-2,many,TGTGCCAGCAGCCGACCTTCGGAAAACATTCAGTACTTC,CASSRPSENIQYF
TRBJ2-1,.,TRBV12-3/TRBV12-4,many,TGTGCCAGCAGTCTCTATGGGGCATCAGGGGGGACTTATTACTACAATGAGCAGTTCTTC,CASSLYGASGGTYYYNEQFF
TRBJ2-1,.,TRBV29-1,many,TGCAGCGTTGAAACCCGCGCGGGGCTTTCTGAGCAGTTCTTC,CSVETRAGLSEQFF
TRBJ2-3,.,TRBV6-5,many,TGTGCCAGCAGTAACTCAGGGCGGAGCACAGATACGCAGTATTTT,CASSNSGRSTDTQYF
TRBJ1-5,.,TRBV7-2,.,TGTGCCAGCAGCTTAGAGGGCGGACTGCAGGGGCCCCAGCATTTT,CASSLEGGLQGPQHF
TRBJ2-7,.,TRBV29-1,.,TGCAGCGTTGCCAATAGCGGCCCCTACGAGCAGTACTTC,CSVANSGPYEQYF
TRBJ2-1,TRBD1,TRBV6-1,many,TGTGCCAGCAGCCTTACCGGGACAGGGGCTGAAAGGTCTGCCAATGAGCAGTTCTTC,CASSLTGTGAERSANEQFF
TRBJ2-2,TRBD1,TRBV6-2/TRBV6-3,.,TGTGTCAGCAGTCCCCTGGACAGGGACGCCGGGGAGCTGTTTTTT,CVSSPLDRDAGELFF
TRBJ2-3,TRBD1,TRBV12-3/TRBV12-4,.,TGTGCCAGCAAAAGACAGGGGAAGGCAGATACGCAGTATTTT,CASKRQGKADTQYF
TRBJ2-2,.,TRBV7-2,many,TGTGCCAGCAGCGCTGAACGAAGGGCCACCGGGGAGCTGTTTTTT,CASSAERRATGELFF
TRBJ1-1,TRBD1,TRBV10-3,many,TGTGCCATTTCTACCGGGACAGGTCATAACACTGAAGCTTTCTTT,CAISTGTGHNTEAFF
TRBJ2-2,.,TRBV28,few,TGTGCCAGCAGTCACAGGTCGCCAAAAGGGGAGCTGTTTTTT,CASSHRSPKGELFF
TRBJ2-1,TRBD1,TRBV7-2,few,TGTGCCAGCAGCCTGTTGACAGGGGGATATTATGAGCAGTTCTTC,CASSLLTGGYYEQFF
TRBJ2-1,.,TRBV6-2/TRBV6-3,many,TGTGCCAGCAGCGCCCCCAATGAGCAGTTCTTC,CASSAPNEQFF
TRBJ1-1,.,TRBV9,many,TGTGCCAGCAGCGTGGGCCCGAACACTGAAGCTTTCTTT,CASSVGPNTEAFF